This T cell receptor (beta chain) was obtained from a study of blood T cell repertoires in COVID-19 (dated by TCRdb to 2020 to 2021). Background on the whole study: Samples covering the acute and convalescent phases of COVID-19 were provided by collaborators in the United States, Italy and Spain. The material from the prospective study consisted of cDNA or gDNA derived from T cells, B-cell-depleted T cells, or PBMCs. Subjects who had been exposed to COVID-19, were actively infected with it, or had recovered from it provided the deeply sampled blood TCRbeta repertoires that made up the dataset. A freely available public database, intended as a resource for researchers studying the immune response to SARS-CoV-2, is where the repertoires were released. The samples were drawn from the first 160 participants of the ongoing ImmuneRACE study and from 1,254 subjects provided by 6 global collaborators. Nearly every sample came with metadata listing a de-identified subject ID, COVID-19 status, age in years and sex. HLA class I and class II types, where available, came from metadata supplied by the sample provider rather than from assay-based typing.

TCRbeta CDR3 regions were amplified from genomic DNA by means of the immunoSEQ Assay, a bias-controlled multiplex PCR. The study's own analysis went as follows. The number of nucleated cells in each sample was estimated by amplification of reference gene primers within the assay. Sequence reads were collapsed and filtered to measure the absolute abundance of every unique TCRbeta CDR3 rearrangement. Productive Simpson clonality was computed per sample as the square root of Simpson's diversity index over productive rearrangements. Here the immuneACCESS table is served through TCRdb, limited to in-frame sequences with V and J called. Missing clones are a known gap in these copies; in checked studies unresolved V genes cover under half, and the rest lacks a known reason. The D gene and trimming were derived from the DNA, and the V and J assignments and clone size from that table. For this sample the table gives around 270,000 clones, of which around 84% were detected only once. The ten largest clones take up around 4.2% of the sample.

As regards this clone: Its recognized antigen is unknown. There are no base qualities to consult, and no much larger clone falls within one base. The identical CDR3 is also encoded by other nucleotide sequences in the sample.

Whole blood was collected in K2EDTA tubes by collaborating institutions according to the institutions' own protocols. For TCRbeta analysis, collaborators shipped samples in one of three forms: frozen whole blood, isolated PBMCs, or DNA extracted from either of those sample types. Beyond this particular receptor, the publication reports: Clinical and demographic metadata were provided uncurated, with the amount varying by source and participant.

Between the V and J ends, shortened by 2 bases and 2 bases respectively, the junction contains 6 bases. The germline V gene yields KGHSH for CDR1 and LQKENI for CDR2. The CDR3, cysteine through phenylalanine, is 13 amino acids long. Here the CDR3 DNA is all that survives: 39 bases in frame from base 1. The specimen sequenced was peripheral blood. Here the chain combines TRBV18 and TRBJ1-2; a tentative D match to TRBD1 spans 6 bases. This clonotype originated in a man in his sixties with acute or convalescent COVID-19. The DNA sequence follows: TGTGCCAGCTCACCAGGGGGCAACTATGGCTACACCTTC. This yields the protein CASSPGGNYGYTF.